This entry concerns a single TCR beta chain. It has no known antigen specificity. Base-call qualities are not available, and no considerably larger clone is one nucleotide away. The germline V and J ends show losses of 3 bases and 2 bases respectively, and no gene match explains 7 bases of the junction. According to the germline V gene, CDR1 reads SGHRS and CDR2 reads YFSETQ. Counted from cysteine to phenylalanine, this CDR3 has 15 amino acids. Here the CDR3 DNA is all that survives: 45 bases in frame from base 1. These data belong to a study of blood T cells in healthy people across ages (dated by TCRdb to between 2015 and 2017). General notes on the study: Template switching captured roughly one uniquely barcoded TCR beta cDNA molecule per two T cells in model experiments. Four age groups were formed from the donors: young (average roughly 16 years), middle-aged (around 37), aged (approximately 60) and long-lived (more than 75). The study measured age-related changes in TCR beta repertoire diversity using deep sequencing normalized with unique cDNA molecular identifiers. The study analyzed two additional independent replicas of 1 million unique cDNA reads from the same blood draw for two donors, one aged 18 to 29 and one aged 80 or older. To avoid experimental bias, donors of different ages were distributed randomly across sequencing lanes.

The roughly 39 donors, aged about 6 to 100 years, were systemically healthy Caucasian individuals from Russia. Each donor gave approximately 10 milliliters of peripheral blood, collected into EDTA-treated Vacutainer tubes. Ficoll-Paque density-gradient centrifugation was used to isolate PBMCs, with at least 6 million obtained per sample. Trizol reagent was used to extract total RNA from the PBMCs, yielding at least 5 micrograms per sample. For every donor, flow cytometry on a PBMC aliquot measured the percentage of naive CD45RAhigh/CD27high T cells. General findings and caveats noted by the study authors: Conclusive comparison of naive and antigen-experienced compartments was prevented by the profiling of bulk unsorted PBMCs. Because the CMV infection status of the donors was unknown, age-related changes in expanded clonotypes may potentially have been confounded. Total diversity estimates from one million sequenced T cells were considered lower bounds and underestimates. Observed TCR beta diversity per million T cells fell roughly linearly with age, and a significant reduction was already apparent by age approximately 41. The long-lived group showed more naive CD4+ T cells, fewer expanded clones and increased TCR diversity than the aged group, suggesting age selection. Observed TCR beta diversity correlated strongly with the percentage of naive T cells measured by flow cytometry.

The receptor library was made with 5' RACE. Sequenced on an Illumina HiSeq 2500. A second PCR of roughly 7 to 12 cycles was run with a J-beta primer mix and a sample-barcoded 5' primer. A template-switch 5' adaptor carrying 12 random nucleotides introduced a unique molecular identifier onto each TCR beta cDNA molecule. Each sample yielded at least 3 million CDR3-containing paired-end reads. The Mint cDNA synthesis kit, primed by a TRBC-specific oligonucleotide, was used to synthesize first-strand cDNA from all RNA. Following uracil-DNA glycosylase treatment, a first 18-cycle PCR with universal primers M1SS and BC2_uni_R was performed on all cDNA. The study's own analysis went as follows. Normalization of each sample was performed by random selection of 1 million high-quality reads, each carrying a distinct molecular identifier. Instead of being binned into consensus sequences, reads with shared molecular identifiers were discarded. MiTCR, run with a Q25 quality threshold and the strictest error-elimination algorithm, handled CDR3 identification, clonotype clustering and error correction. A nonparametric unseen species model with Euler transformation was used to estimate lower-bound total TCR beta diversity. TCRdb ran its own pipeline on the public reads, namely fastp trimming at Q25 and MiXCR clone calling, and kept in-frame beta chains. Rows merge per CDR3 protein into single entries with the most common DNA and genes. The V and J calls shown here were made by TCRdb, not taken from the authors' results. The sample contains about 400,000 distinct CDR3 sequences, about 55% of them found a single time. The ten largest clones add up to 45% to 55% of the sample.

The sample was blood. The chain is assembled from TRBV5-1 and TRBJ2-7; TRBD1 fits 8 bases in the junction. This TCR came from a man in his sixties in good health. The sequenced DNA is TGCGCCAGCAGCTACGGACAGGGCCGAGCCTACGAGCAGTACTTC. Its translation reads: CASSYGQGRAYEQYF.